Detailed here is one TCR beta chain. The data belong to a study of blood T cell repertoires in COVID-19. About the research overall: Specimens from acute and convalescent COVID-19 originated in the United States, Italy and Spain. In each case, the material was cDNA or gDNA derived from T cells, B-cell-depleted T cells, or PBMCs.

Using immunoSEQ multiplex PCR, the repertoire was profiled, and TCRdb retains in-frame clones only, with some absent. Of over 10,000 clones in the sample, 70% to 90% were seen once. The sample comprised peripheral blood. The origin of this receptor is a woman aged 55-70 years with active COVID-19.

CDR3 bases: TGTGCCAGCAGTTTGGATGTCAACGGGAGGTACAATGAGCAGTTCTTC. The encoded protein is CASSLDVNGRYNEQFF. This chain joins TRBV28 and TRBJ2-1, with 7 bases aligning to TRBD2. This CDR3 spans 16 amino acids. The ends lost 3 bases at V and 4 bases at J; junction bases unmatched: 9. Germline loops: CDR1 MDHEN, CDR2 SYDVKM.